A selection of T cell receptor beta chains follows, all from one sample in a study of blood T cells in healthy people across ages. TCRdb processed the 5' RACE reads anew with MiXCR; each CDR3 protein has one entry. Found here are roughly 1.5 million distinct CDR3 sequences, less than 45% of them singletons; the top ten hold approximately 4%. Sequencing was done on a sample of blood. These receptors were taken from a woman aged 18-30 years in good health. CDR3s include the opening cysteine and the closing phenylalanine or tryptophan. D genes are given only for firm matches. Part of the rows lack a size; the others show once, few, many or a class for expanded clones.

D	V	J	size	DNA	CDR3
NA	TRBV21-1	TRBJ1-5	few	TGTGCCAGCAGCACTGACCGGGACCCAGGCCCAAATAGCAATCAGCCCCAGCATTTT	CASSTDRDPGPNSNQPQHF
NA	TRBV20-1	TRBJ1-1	NA	TGCAGTGCTAGGGTGGAGAGCTTGAACACTGAAGCTTTCTTT	CSARVESLNTEAFF
TRBD2	TRBV5-1	TRBJ2-5	NA	TGCGCCGGCAGCTCAACAACAGCGGGAGGAGGAGAGACCCAGTACTTC	CAGSSTTAGGGETQYF
NA	TRBV7-6	TRBJ2-5	NA	TGTGCCAGCAGCTTAGGGGACTGGATGGAAGAGACCCAGTACTTC	CASSLGDWMEETQYF
NA	TRBV27	TRBJ2-7	many	TGTGCCAGCAGTTTCAATCAGGGTTTCGACGAGCAGTACTTC	CASSFNQGFDEQYF
NA	TRBV5-5	TRBJ2-3	few	TGTGCCAGCAGGCCGCGGTTTCCCCCACGCAAACCTACTAGCACAGATACGCAGTATTTT	CASRPRFPPRKPTSTDTQYF
NA	TRBV20-1	TRBJ2-3	few	TGCAGTGCTAGTGGGGATTCTGGGGATACGCAGTATTTT	CSASGDSGDTQYF
TRBD1	TRBV28	TRBJ1-1	NA	TGTGCCAGCGTCTACAGGGGAGGGGACACTGAAGCTTTCTTT	CASVYRGGDTEAFF
NA	TRBV7-2	TRBJ2-7	NA	TGTGCCAGCAGCTTAGGATGGGGAGCGGGTCGGGTGAACTACAATGAGCAGTACTTC	CASSLGWGAGRVNYNEQYF
NA	TRBV20-1	TRBJ1-1	few	TGCAGTGCTACCAGGACGGCCCCAAACACTGAAGCTTTCTTT	CSATRTAPNTEAFF
TRBD2	TRBV6-2/TRBV6-3	TRBJ2-7	many	TGTGCCAGCAGCCCCTATGAGCGGGAGTTAGGTGAGCAGTACTTC	CASSPYERELGEQYF
NA	TRBV20-1	TRBJ1-5	NA	TGCAGTGCTAGTATGGCCGGGGGCAATCAGCCCCAGCATTTT	CSASMAGGNQPQHF
NA	TRBV4-1	TRBJ2-5	NA	TGCGCCAGCAGCCCTGGTGGGGGACCCAGACTTCAAGAGACCCAGTACTTC	CASSPGGGPRLQETQYF
NA	TRBV29-1	TRBJ1-1	NA	TGCAGCGTTGAAAGGGTCATAGGGGTAGAAGCTTTCTTT	CSVERVIGVEAFF
NA	TRBV20-1	TRBJ2-2	NA	TGCAGTGCTAGAGATGGGGGGCCCGGGGGGCTGTTTTTT	CSARDGGPGGLFF
NA	TRBV11-2	TRBJ2-7	NA	TGTGCCAGCAGCTTAAAGGGGGGGACCTACTACGAGCAGTACTTC	CASSLKGGTYYEQYF